These 16 T cell receptor beta chains originate from one sample sequenced in a study of tumor and adjacent non-tumor tissue in lung cancer. TCRbeta libraries were built with three rounds of nested PCR, modified from ARM-PCR. TCRdb used MiXCR to reprocess the multiplex PCR reads, holding one entry per CDR3 protein. The sample consists of 90,000 to 100,000 distinct CDR3 sequences, 75% to 85% of them appearing once. The template was RNA from unsorted bulk tissue. More than 3 cm separated this lung sample from the edge of the tumor. The sample comprised distant non-tumor lung tissue. The receptors were gathered from a man aged 60 to 75 with small cell lung cancer.

With respect to this clonotype: A read error may explain this, as a much larger clone is one base away. The rearrangement links TRBV20-1 to TRBJ1-2; no reliable D call. The germline gives CDR1 DFQATT, CDR2 SNEGSKA (reference sequence). The CDR3 has 12 amino acids. Trimming removed 0 bases from V and 7 bases from J, with 9 bases in between. CDR3 bases: TGCAGTGCTAGAGATAGTGGGGTTGGCTACACCTTC. It specifies CSARDSGVGYTF.

As concerns this clonotype: Germline and junction disagree at one end, which may indicate a read error. The chain couples TRBV5-4 to TRBJ2-2, with a tentative D call TRBD2 (6 bases). Germline loops: CDR1 SGHNT, CDR2 YYREEE (reference sequence). CDR3 size: 16 residues. In DNA form, the CDR3 reads TGTGCCAGCCATATGACGGGACGGGAGAACGCCGGGGTGCTGTTTTTT. Translated: CASHMTGRENAGVLFF.

Only one count was recorded for this clonotype. Without the conserved terminal phenylalanine or tryptophan, this CDR3 likely stems from a read error. J is TRBJ1-2 and V is TRBV12-3 or TRBV12-4; D is uncertain. CDR3 length: 13 amino acids. CDR3 DNA sequence: TGTGTCAGCAGCTCATTCGGTAACTATGGCTACACCTTA. It codes for CVSSSFGNYGYTL.

A word on this clonotype: The germline gene is not matched at one end of the junction; a read error may be the cause. The chain joins TRBV6-6 to TRBJ2-7; TRBD2 matches 12 bases. The CDR3 covers 16 residues. Germline values: CDR1 MNHNY, CDR2 SVGAGI (reference sequence). The CDR3 nucleotides are TGTGACAGCCGACAGCTAGCGGGAGGGAGCTCATACGAGCAGTACTTC. Translated, it gives CDSRQLAGGSSYEQYF.

To note about this clonotype: A read error may explain this, as a much larger clone is one base away. The chain couples TRBV20-1 to TRBJ2-7, with TRBD1 matching 8 bases. The CDR3 has 13 amino acids. Germline V gene sequence: CDR1 DFQATT, CDR2 SNEGSKA (reference sequence). The CDR3 loop reads CSASRGLRYDQYF. CDR3 nucleotide sequence: TGCAGTGCTAGCAGGGGGCTTAGGTACGATCAGTACTTC.

This clonotype was detected many times. The J gene is TRBJ2-3, the V gene TRBV30; 9 nucleotides match TRBD2. Germline CDR1 reads GTSNPN; CDR2 reads SVGIG (reference sequence). The CDR3 runs 13 residues. V gave up 3 bases and J gave up 4 bases; unmatched junction bases: 2. The CDR3 spells CAWRREGSDTQYF. The CDR3 nucleotides are TGTGCCTGGAGGCGGGAGGGGTCAGATACGCAGTATTTT.

This clonotype has a count of ten or more. The gene calls are TRBV5-1 and TRBJ2-5, with D possibly being TRBD1 (5 bases). Trimming took 2 bases from V and 0 from J, leaving 11 bases between them. The CDR3 runs to 15 residues. Germline V gene lookup returns CDR1 SGHRS and CDR2 YFSETQ. The CDR3 loop is CASSLDRPDQETQYF. In nucleotides, the CDR3 is TGCGCCAGCAGCTTAGACAGACCCGACCAAGAGACCCAGTACTTC.

Notes on this clonotype: One end of the junction is discordant with germline, which a read error may explain. The chain is built from TRBV6-5 and TRBJ1-1; D unclear. CDR1 MNHEY and CDR2 SVGAGI come from the germline V gene. The CDR3 spans 13 residues. CDR3 protein: CASTYYGDTEAFF. The CDR3 DNA reads TGTGCCAGCACTTACTACGGGGACACTGAAGCTTTCTTT.

To note about this clonotype: One end of the junction varies from germline; a read error may be responsible. The chain is built from TRBV11-2 and TRBJ1-1, with 8 bases that match TRBD1. Per germline, CDR1 SGHAT and CDR2 FQNNGV. The CDR3 has 15 residues. CDR3 sequence: CTSSDTGGRGTEAFF. CDR3 coding DNA: TGTACCAGCAGCGATACAGGGGGGAGGGGCACTGAAGCTTTCTTT. Full variable domain (missing parts from reference TRBV11-2 and TRBJ1-1): EAGVAQSPRYKIIEKRQSVAFWCNPISGHATLYWYQQILGQGPKLLIQFQNNGVVDDSQLPKDRFSAERLKGVDSTLKIQPAKLEDSAVYLCTSSDTGGRGTEAFFGQGTRLTVV.

The chain links TRBV11-3 to TRBJ2-1; 8 bases line up with TRBD1. Germline V gene sequence: CDR1 SGHNT, CDR2 YENEEA. This CDR3 is 17 amino acids long. V shed 2 bases, J shed 4 bases, and the junction held 10 bases outside the gene matches. The CDR3 nucleotides read TGTGCCAGCAGCTTACCAGGGGGCCAAATCCTTTACAATGAGCAGTTCTTC. Residues: CASSLPGGQILYNEQFF.

There are many counts of this clonotype. V and J are TRBV6-5 and TRBJ2-7; 9 bases line up with TRBD2. Trimming cost V 4 bases and J 6 bases; bases outside gene matches: 4. Looked up from germline, CDR1 is MNHEY and CDR2 is SVGAGI. The CDR3 is 13 amino acids. The CDR3 spells CASSFGLATEQYF. The CDR3 DNA is TGTGCCAGCAGTTTTGGACTAGCGACCGAGCAGTACTTC.

This clonotype was observed at least ten times. The rearrangement uses TRBV20-1 and TRBJ2-1; unclear D gene. Germline V gene data show CDR1 as DFQATT and CDR2 as SNEGSKA (reference sequence). The CDR3 sequence is 16 residues long. Trimming left V 0 bases short and J 4 bases short, with 16 bases between. Here the CDR3 reads CSARDLTRPGYNEQFF. The CDR3 bases are TGCAGTGCTAGAGATCTGACTCGCCCGGGTTACAATGAGCAGTTCTTC.

A remark on this clonotype: At one end the junction does not follow the germline gene, possibly because of a read error. J is TRBJ2-2 and V is TRBV12-3 or TRBV12-4; D is undetermined. This CDR3 has 17 amino acids. The CDR3 DNA is TGTGTCAGCAGTTTATGGCAGATCCTTACTAACATTGGGGAGCTGTTTTTT. Amino acid sequence: CVSSLWQILTNIGELFF.

Points on this clonotype: An end of the junction does not agree with germline; a read error may underlie this. CDR3 nucleotide sequence: TGCAGTGTTGGGGGGGCCCACCACCGGGAGACCCAGTACTTC. Translated, it gives CSVGGAHHRETQYF. The chain links TRBV29-1 to TRBJ2-5; D might be TRBD2 (7 bases). Germline V gene data show CDR1 as SQVTM and CDR2 as ANQGSEA. The CDR3 has 14 amino acids.

About this clonotype: Germline and junction disagree at one end, which may indicate a read error. This chain links TRBV11-3 with TRBJ2-2; D possibly corresponds to TRBD1 (6 bases). The CDR3 loop spans 16 amino acids. The germline gives CDR1 SGHNT, CDR2 YENEEA. The CDR3 nucleotides are TGTGCCAGCAGTTTAGACTACAGGGTGGACACAGAGGAGCTGTTTTTT. It is translated as CASSLDYRVDTEELFF.

About this clonotype itself: One end of the junction varies from germline; a read error may be responsible. V usage is TRBV5-5 and J usage is TRBJ1-1; tentative D call: TRBD1 (6 bases). Germline V gives CDR1 SGHKS, CDR2 YYEKEE (reference sequence). The CDR3 length is 15 residues. This CDR3 reads CASSLRHRVGTEVFF. The CDR3, as DNA: TGTGCCAGCAGCTTGAGGCACAGGGTGGGAACTGAAGTTTTCTTT.